This T cell receptor beta chain was documented in a study of blood T cells in healthy people across ages. The authors ran a second PCR of about 7 to 11 cycles using a sample-barcoded 5' primer and a J-beta primer mix. Using its own MiXCR run on the 5' RACE reads, TCRdb lists one record per CDR3 protein. Found here are about 1 million distinct CDR3 sequences, 20% to 25% of them singletons; the top ten hold less than 0.85%. V lost 3 bases to trimming and J lost 1 base, with 8 bases between them. The CDR3 loop spans 14 amino acids. Per germline, CDR1 LNHNV and CDR2 YYDKDF (reference sequence). Another study also made use of these data, one on T cells of mothers and their children.

J is TRBJ2-3 and V is TRBV15; perhaps TRBD2 as D (6 bases). The sequence came from a girl aged 2 to 9 in good health. Sequenced sample: blood. CDR3 sequence reads: CATSSSGGTDTQYF. The CDR3 coding sequence is TGTGCCACCAGCAGTAGCGGTGGCACAGATACGCAGTATTTT. Using reference TRBV15 and TRBJ2-3 for the parts outside the CDR3, the full variable domain is DAMVIQNPRYQVTQFGKPVTLSCSQTLNHNVMYWYQQKSSQAPKLLFHYYDKDFNNEADTPDNFQSRRPNTSFCFLDIRSPGLGDTAMYLCATSSSGGTDTQYFGPGTRLTVL.